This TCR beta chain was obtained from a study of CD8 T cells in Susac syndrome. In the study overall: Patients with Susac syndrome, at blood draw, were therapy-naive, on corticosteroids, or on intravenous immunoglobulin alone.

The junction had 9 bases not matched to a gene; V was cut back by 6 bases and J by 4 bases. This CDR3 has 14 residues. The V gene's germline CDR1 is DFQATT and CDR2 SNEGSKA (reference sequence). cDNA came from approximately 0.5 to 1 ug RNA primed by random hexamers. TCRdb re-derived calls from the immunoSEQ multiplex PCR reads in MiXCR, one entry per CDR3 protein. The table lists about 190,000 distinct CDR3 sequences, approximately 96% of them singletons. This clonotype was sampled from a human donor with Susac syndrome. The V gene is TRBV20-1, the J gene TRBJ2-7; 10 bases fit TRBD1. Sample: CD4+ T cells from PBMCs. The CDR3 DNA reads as TGCAGTGCCTTCCGGACAGGGGGGTTTTACGAGCAGTACTTC. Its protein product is CSAFRTGGFYEQYF.